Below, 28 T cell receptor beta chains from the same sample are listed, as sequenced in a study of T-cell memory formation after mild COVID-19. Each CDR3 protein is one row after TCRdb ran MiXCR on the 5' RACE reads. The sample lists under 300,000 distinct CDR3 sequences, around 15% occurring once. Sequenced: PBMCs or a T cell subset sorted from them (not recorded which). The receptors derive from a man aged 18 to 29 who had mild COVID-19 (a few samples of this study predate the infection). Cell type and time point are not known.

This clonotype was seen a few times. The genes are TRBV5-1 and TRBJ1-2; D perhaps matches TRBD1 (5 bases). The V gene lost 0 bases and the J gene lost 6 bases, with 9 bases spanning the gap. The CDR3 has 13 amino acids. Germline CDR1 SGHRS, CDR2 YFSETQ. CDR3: CASSLEGRNGYTF. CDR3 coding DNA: TGCGCCAGCAGCTTGGAGGGACGGAATGGCTACACCTTC.

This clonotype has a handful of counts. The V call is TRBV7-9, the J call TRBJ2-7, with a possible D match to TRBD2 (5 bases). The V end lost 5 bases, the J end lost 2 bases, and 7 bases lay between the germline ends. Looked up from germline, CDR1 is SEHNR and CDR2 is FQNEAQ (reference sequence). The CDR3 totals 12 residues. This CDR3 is CASSAGTYEQYF. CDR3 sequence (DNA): TGTGCCAGCAGCGCCGGGACCTACGAGCAGTACTTC.

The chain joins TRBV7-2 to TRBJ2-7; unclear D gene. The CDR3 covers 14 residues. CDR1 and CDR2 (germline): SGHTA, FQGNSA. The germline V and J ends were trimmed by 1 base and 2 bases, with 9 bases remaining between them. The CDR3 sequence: CASSLGVSAYEQYF. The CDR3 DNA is TGTGCCAGCAGCTTAGGTGTCAGCGCCTACGAGCAGTACTTC.

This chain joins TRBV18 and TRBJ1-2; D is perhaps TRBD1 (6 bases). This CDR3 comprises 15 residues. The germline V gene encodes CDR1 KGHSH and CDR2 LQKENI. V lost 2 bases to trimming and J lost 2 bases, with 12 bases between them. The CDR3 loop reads CASSPGQGHNYGYTF. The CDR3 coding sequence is TGTGCCAGCTCACCAGGGCAGGGGCACAACTATGGCTACACCTTC.

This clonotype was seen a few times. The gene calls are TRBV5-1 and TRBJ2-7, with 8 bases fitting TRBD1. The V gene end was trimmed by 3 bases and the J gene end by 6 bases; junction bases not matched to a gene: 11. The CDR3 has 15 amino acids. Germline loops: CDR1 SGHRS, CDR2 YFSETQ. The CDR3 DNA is TGCGCCAGCAGCTATTCCGGGACAGGCGCCCTCGAGCAGTACTTC. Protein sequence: CASSYSGTGALEQYF.

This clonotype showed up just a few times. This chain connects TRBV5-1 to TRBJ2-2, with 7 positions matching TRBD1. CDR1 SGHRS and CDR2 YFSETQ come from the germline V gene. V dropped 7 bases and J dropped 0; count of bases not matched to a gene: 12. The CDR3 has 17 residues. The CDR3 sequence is CASRPGTGQSNTGELFF. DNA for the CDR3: TGCGCCAGCCGCCCGGGAACGGGACAGTCGAACACCGGGGAGCTGTTTTTT.

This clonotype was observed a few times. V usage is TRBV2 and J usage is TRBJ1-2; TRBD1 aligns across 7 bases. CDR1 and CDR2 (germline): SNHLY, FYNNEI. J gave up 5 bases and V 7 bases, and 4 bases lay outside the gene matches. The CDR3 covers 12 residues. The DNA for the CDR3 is TGTGCCAGCAATCGGGACAGTTATGGCTACACCTTC. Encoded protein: CASNRDSYGYTF.

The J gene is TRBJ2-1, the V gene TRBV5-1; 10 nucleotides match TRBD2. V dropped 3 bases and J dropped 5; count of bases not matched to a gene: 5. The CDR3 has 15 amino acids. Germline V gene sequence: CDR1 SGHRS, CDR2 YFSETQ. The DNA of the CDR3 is TGCGCCAGCAGCTCGAGAGCGGGGGGGAACAATGAGCAGTTCTTC. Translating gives CASSSRAGGNNEQFF.

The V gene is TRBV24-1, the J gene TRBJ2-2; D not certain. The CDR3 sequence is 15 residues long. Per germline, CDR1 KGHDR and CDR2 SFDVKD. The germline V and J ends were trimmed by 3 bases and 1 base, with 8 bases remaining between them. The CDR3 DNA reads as TGTGCCACCAGTGATCCCCATGGGAACACCGGGGAGCTGTTTTTT. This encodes CATSDPHGNTGELFF.

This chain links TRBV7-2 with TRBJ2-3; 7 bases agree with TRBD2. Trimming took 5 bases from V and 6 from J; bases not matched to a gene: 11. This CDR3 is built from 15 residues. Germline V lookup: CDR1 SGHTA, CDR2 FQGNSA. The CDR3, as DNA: TGTGCCAGCAGCCGTAGCGGACTAGAGGCGGATACGCAGTATTTT. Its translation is CASSRSGLEADTQYF.

CDR3 residues: CASSVGGAGNTEAFF. The CDR3 DNA sequence: TGTGCCAGCAGCGTAGGTGGGGCCGGGAACACTGAAGCTTTCTTT. The rearrangement links TRBV9 to TRBJ1-1, with D maybe TRBD1 (5 bases). Trimming removed 0 bases from V and 1 base from J, with 10 bases in between. In germline, CDR1 is SGDLS, CDR2 YYNGEE. This CDR3 is built from 15 residues.

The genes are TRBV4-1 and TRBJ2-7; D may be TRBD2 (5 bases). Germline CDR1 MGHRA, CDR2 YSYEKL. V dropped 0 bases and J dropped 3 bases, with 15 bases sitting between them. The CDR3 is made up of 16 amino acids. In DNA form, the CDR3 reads TGCGCCAGCAGCCAAGATTGGTCAGCGGCGGGCTACGAGCAGTACTTC. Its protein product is CASSQDWSAAGYEQYF.

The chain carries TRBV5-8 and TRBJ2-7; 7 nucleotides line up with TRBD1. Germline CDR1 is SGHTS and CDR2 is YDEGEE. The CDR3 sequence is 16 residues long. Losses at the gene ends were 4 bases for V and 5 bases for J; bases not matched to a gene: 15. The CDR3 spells CASSPGTAGRDDEQYF. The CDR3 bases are TGTGCCAGCAGCCCAGGGACAGCCGGTCGGGACGACGAGCAGTACTTC.

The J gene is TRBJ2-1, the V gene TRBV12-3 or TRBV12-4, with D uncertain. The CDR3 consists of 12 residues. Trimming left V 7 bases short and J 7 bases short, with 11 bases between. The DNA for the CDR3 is TGTGCCAGCACCCCCTATGGAAATGAGCAGTTCTTC. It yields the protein CASTPYGNEQFF.

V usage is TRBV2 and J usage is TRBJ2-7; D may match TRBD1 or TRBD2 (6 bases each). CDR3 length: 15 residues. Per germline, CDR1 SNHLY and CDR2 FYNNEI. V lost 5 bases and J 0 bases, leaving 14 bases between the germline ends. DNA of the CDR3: TGTGCCAGCAGTTCCCCCTGGGGGGCCTCCTACGAGCAGTACTTC. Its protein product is CASSSPWGASYEQYF.

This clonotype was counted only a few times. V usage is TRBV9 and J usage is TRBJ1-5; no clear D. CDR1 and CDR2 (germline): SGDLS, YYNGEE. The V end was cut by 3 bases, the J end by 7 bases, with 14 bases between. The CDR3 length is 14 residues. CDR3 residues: CASSADPDRQPQHF. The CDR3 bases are TGTGCCAGCAGCGCCGACCCCGATCGACAGCCCCAGCATTTT.

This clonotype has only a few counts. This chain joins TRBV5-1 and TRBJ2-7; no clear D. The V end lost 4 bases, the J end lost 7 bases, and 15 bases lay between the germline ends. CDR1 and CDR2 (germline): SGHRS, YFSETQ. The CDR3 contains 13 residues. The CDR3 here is CASSIQVLREQYF. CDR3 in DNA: TGCGCCAGCAGCATCCAGGTGCTACGGGAGCAGTACTTC.

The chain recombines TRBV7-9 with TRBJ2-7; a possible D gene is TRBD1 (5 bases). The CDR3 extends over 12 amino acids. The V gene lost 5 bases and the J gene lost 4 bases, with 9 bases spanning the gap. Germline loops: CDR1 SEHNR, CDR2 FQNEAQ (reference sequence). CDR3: CASSRRQYEQYF. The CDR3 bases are TGTGCCAGCAGCCGTAGACAGTACGAGCAGTACTTC.

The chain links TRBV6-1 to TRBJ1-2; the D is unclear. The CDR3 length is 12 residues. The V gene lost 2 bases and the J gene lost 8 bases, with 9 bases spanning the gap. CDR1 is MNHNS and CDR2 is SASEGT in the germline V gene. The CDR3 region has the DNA TGTGCCAGCAGTGAATTTGGTGGAGGCTACACCTTC. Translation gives CASSEFGGGYTF.

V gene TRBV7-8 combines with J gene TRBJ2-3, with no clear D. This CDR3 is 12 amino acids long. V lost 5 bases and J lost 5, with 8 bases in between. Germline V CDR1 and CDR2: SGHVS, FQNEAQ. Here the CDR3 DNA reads TGTGCCAGCAGCCTCAACAGAGATACGCAGTATTTT. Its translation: CASSLNRDTQYF.

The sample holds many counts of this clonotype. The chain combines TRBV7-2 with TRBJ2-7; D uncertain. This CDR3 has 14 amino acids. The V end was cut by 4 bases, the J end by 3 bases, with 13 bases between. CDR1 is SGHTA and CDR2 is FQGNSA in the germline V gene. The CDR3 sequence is CASSSRTLDYEQYF. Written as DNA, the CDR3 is TGTGCCAGCAGCTCACGGACCCTAGACTACGAGCAGTACTTC.

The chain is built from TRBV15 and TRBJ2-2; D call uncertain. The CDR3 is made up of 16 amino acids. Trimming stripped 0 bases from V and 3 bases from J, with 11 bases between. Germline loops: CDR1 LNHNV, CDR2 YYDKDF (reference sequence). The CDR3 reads CATSRDGKGHTGELFF. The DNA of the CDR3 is TGTGCCACCAGCAGAGATGGGAAAGGCCACACCGGGGAGCTGTTTTTT.

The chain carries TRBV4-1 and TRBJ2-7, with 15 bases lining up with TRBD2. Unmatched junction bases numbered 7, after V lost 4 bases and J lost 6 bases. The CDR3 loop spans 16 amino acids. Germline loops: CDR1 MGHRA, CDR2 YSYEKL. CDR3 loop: CASSRDRTSGGVEQYF. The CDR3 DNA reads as TGCGCCAGCAGCCGCGACCGGACTAGCGGGGGGGTCGAGCAGTACTTC.

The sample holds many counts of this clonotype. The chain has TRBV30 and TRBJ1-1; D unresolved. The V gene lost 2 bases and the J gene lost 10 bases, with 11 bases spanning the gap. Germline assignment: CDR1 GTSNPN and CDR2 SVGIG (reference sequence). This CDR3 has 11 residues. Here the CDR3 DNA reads TGTGCCTGGAGTCTCACGGCGACAGCTTTCTTT. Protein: CAWSLTATAFF.

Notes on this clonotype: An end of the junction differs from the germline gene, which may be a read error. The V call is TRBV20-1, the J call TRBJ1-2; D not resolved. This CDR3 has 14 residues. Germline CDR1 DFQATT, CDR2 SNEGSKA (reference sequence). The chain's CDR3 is CGARDRAFLSGYTF. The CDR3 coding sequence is TGCGGTGCTAGAGATAGGGCTTTCCTATCCGGCTACACCTTC.

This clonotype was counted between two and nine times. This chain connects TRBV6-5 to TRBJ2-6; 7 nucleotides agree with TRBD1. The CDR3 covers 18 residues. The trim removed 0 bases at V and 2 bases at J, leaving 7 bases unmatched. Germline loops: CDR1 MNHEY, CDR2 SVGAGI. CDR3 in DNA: TGTGCCAGCAGTTACTCGCCAGGGGGAGTTGCTGGGGCCAACGTCCTGACTTTC. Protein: CASSYSPGGVAGANVLTF.

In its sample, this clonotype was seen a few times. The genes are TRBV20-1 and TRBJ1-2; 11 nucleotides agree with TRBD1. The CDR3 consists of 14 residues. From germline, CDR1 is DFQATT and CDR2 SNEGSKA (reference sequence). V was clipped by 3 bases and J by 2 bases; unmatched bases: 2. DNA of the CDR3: TGCAGTGCTAGGAGGACAGGGGGCAACTATGGCTACACCTTC. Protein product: CSARRTGGNYGYTF.

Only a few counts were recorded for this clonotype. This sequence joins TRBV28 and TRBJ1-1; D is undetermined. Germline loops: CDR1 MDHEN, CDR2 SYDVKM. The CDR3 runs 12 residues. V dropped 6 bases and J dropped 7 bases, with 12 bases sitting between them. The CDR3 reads CASSSGRIEAFF. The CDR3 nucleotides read TGTGCCAGCAGCTCCGGCCGCATTGAAGCTTTCTTT.